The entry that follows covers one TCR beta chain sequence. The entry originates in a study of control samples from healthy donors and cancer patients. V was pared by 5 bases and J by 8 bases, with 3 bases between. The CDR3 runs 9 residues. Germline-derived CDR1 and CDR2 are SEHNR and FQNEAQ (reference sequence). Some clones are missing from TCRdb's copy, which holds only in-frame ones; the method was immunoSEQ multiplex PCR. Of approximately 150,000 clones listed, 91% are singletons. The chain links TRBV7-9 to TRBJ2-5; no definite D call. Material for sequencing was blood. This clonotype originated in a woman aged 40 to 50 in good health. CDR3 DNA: TGTGCCAGCAGCCCTACCCAGTACTTC. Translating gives CASSPTQYF.